The T cell receptor beta chain under discussion was sequenced for a study of neurological immune-mediated disorders. Comments on this clonotype: Its antigen is as yet unknown.

Time point denoted: longitudinal time-point 3. The study's findings and limits: There were no CDR3 amino acid sequences shared by expanded clones across subjects, a result suggesting private repertoires in all groups.

5'RACE with 10-nucleotide random UMIs produced the cDNA. In TCRdb, the 5' RACE reads were re-called with MiXCR into one record per CDR3 protein. The table records roughly 50,000 distinct CDR3 sequences, over 9.5% of them present only once. Germline V gene sequence: CDR1 DFQATT, CDR2 SNEGSKA (reference sequence). Trimming left V 6 bases short and J 4 bases short, with 15 bases between. CDR3 size: 14 residues. The rearrangement joins TRBV20-1 to TRBJ1-4; D gene ambiguous. The TCR sequence derives from a male donor with HTLV-1-associated myelopathy (HAM/TSP). Sequenced: PBMCs. The CDR3 nucleotides read TGCAGTGCCGTGGACGCGGGGAGTAATGAAAAACTGTTTTTT. Its translation is CSAVDAGSNEKLFF.